These T cell receptor beta chains were read from a single sample in a study of blood T cell repertoires in COVID-19. Some clones are missing from TCRdb's copy, which holds only in-frame ones; the method was immunoSEQ multiplex PCR. Altogether 380,000 or so clones are present, around 89% being singletons, with the ten largest covering roughly 0.97%. Sequencing was performed on PBMCs or T cells enriched from blood (not recorded which). The receptors here all came from a woman aged 30 to 39 with acute COVID-19. CDR3s include the opening cysteine and the closing phenylalanine or tryptophan. D genes are given only for firm matches. Rows may omit the clone size; those that give it use once, few, many or a size class.

size	V	J	D	DNA	CDR3
once	TRBV7-6	TRBJ2-6	TRBD1	TGTGCCAGCAGCCGGACAGGGGCTGGGGCCAACGTCCTGACTTTC	CASSRTGAGANVLTF
-	TRBV12-5	TRBJ1-1	TRBD1	TGTGCTAGTGGTTTGGGGACAGGGGCTAGAACTGAAGCTTTCTTT	CASGLGTGARTEAFF
-	TRBV5-1	TRBJ2-1	-	TGCGCCAGCAGTCCGGAGGGGACTCCCTCGACCGAGCAGTTCTTC	CASSPEGTPSTEQFF
-	TRBV6-5	TRBJ1-1	-	TGTGCCAGCACCCAGGGGCGGTTTGGCACTGAAGCTTTCTTT	CASTQGRFGTEAFF
-	TRBV7-2	TRBJ2-3	-	TGTGCCAGCAGCCCTAGGGGGGGGAGCACCGGCACAGATACGCAGTATTTT	CASSPRGGSTGTDTQYF
-	TRBV4-1	TRBJ1-2	TRBD1	TGCGCCAGCAGCCTCATAGAGTCGGACAGGGCGTATGGCTACACCTTC	CASSLIESDRAYGYTF
-	TRBV10-1	TRBJ1-2	TRBD1	TGCGCCAGCAGTGGGGGGACAGGGGGCGTCTATGGCTACACCTTC	CASSGGTGGVYGYTF
-	TRBV18	TRBJ2-7	TRBD1	TGTGCCAGCTCACCGACGGACAGGGGAACCTACGAGCAGTACTTC	CASSPTDRGTYEQYF
few	TRBV5-6	TRBJ1-1	-	TGTGCCAGCAGCCTGGTTCAAGGCGGCACTGAAGCTTTCTTT	CASSLVQGGTEAFF
once	TRBV4-2	TRBJ2-1	-	TGTGCCAGCAGCCAAGATCTACTAGTTTACAATGAGCAGTTCTTC	CASSQDLLVYNEQFF
-	TRBV3-1/TRBV3-2	TRBJ2-1	TRBD1	TGTGCCAGCAGCCGGGGAGGACAGGGGTCCGAGCAGTTCTTC	CASSRGGQGSEQFF
-	TRBV11-2	TRBJ2-2	TRBD2	TGTGCCAGCAGCGCACCGGGACTAGCAACCGGGGAGCTGTTTTTT	CASSAPGLATGELFF
-	TRBV7-3	TRBJ1-5	-	TGTGCCAGCAGCCCCTCGGGGGGGAATCAGCCCCAGCATTTT	CASSPSGGNQPQHF
-	TRBV7-2	TRBJ1-1	TRBD1	TGTGCCAGCAGCTTAATGGACAGGAGATTGAACACTGAAGCTTTCTTT	CASSLMDRRLNTEAFF
-	TRBV2	TRBJ1-4	-	TGTGCCAGCAGTGGGTCGGTTGTGACTAATGAAAAACTGTTTTTT	CASSGSVVTNEKLFF
-	TRBV28	TRBJ1-3	-	TGTGCCAGTTCCTCGGGTCGACGCTCTGGAAACACCATATATTTT	CASSSGRRSGNTIYF
-	TRBV18	TRBJ2-2	-	TGTGCCAGCTCACCAAGACAGGATAACACCGGGGAGCTGTTTTTT	CASSPRQDNTGELFF
-	TRBV27	TRBJ1-1	TRBD1	TGTGCCAGCAGATATTCCGGGACAGGGTGGACTGAAGCTTTCTTT	CASRYSGTGWTEAFF
-	TRBV9	TRBJ2-3	TRBD2	TGTGCCAGCAGCATGACTAGCGGGGGGCCCACAGATACGCAGTATTTT	CASSMTSGGPTDTQYF
-	TRBV6-5	TRBJ1-2	-	TGTGCCAGCAGTTACCGGGATAACAACTATGGCTACACCTTC	CASSYRDNNYGYTF
once	TRBV4-3	TRBJ2-2	-	TGCGCCAGCAGCCATAGGGGGGGGTACGCCGGGGAGCTGTTTTTT	CASSHRGGYAGELFF
-	TRBV7-3	TRBJ2-1	TRBD1	TGTGCCAGCAGCTTAAACTTCGGACAGGGCGGCTACAATGAGCAGTTCTTC	CASSLNFGQGGYNEQFF
-	TRBV7-2	TRBJ1-3	-	TGTGCCAGCAGCTCCGTCGAGAGCTCTGGAAACACCATATATTTT	CASSSVESSGNTIYF
-	TRBV5-1	TRBJ2-7	TRBD1	TGCGCCAGCAGCACAGGGGACAGCAACTCCTACGAGCAGTACTTC	CASSTGDSNSYEQYF
-	TRBV9	TRBJ1-2	-	TGTGCCAGCAGCGTAGGCGGGGGGAACTATGGCTACACCTTC	CASSVGGGNYGYTF
-	TRBV24-1	TRBJ2-1	TRBD1	TGTGCCACCAGTGACCCTGACGGACAGGGTTGGAACAATGAGCAGTTCTTC	CATSDPDGQGWNNEQFF
-	TRBV3-1/TRBV3-2	TRBJ2-3	TRBD2	TGTGCCAGCAGCCGTCTAGCGGGGGGGACAGATACGCAGTATTTT	CASSRLAGGTDTQYF
-	TRBV5-1	TRBJ1-4	TRBD1	TGCGCCAGCAGCTTGGCCCGAGGGGGCGCAGGGACGACTAATGAAAAACTGTTTTTT	CASSLARGGAGTTNEKLFF
-	TRBV2	TRBJ1-1	-	TGTGCCAGCAGTGGAACACAGAACACTGAAGCTTTCTTT	CASSGTQNTEAFF
-	TRBV3-1/TRBV3-2	TRBJ2-3	TRBD1	TGTGCCAGCAGCCAACCTACAGGGGGCACAGATACGCAGTATTTT	CASSQPTGGTDTQYF
-	TRBV5-6	TRBJ2-7	-	TGTGCCAGCAGCTTAATCGCCTACTCCTACGAGCAGTACTTC	CASSLIAYSYEQYF
-	TRBV21-1	TRBJ1-1	-	TGTGCCAGCAGCAAGGCGTCTCGGCAGGGCGAGGCTTTCTTT	CASSKASRQGEAFF
-	TRBV5-1	TRBJ1-1	-	TGCGCCAGCAGCTACGGGGAGTACACTGAAGCTTTCTTT	CASSYGEYTEAFF